A single TCR beta chain is shown here with its context. The data originate from a study of blood T cell repertoires in COVID-19. Across the whole study: Samples taken during acute and convalescent COVID-19 were collected in the United States, Italy and Spain. The cDNA or gDNA used as material had been derived from T cells, B-cell-depleted T cells, or PBMCs.

In the authors' workflow: By means of reference gene primer amplification, nucleated cell counts were estimated. The table came from immunoSEQ multiplex PCR; TCRdb's copy has only in-frame clones and leaves some out. Clone size and the V and J calls come from that table; the DNA yielded D and trimming. This sample has about 140,000 clones, with 75% to 85% found just once. This CDR3 region has 15 residues. V lost 7 bases to trimming and J lost 0 bases, with 14 bases between them. Germline V gives CDR1 SGHRS, CDR2 YFSETQ. This clonotype was obtained from a woman older than 75 with active or convalescent COVID-19. The sample was peripheral blood. The V gene is TRBV5-1, the J gene TRBJ1-3, with a possible D match to TRBD1 (5 bases). In nucleotides, the CDR3 is TGCGCCAGCGAACCAGGGTTCGGCTCTGGAAACACCATATATTTT. Encoded protein: CASEPGFGSGNTIYF. The whole variable domain, filled in from reference TRBV5-1 and TRBJ1-3, reads KAGVTQTPRYLIKTRGQQVTLSCSPISGHRSVSWYQQTPGQGLQFLFEYFSETQRNKGNFPGRFSGRQFSNSRSEMNVSTLELGDSALYLCASEPGFGSGNTIYFGEGSWLTVV.